This T cell receptor beta chain was found in a study of identical twins. Points from the study as a whole: Conclusions rested on cross-sectional statistics rather than following the same donors. Insertion counts were lower in abundant cord blood beta clonotypes, a trend that memory repertoires did not show.

MiXCR, applied by TCRdb to the 5' RACE reads, yields one record per CDR3 protein. Among roughly 220,000 distinct CDR3 sequences, 5% to 7% were seen once, and the ten largest hold more than 14%. This clonotype was detected a few times. Its matching antigen is unknown. The germline CDR1 and CDR2 sequences are GTSNPN and SVGIG (reference sequence). The CDR3 runs 10 residues. V was pared by 8 bases and J by 8 bases, with 10 bases between. In addition, the sample was reused for a study of T cells expressing NK-cell markers. According to that study: Among eight sequenced donors, seven carried HCMV seropositivity while one was seronegative.

The chain combines TRBV30 with TRBJ2-1; D not certain. The sample was CD8+ T cells sorted from blood. This receptor was obtained from a woman under 30 in good health. CDR3 residues: CAGDCYEQFF. In DNA form, the CDR3 reads TGTGCCGGCGACTGCTATGAGCAGTTCTTC.